These 11 T cell receptor beta chains were sequenced from one sample in a study of CD4 T cells in relation to SARS-CoV-2 and coronaviruses. Method: immunoSEQ multiplex PCR; TCRdb's copy keeps in-frame clones and lacks some. The sample has fewer than 45,000 clones; roughly 84% are singletons. Their antigens are not known. Specimen: naive CD4+ T cells from PBMCs, cultured in vitro. The subset: naive CD4+ T cells isolated by negative enrichment. Source of these receptors: an adult with COVID-19.

This chain connects TRBV3-1 (or the pseudogene TRBV3-2) to TRBJ2-2; D is ambiguous. The V gene's germline CDR1 is LGHDT and CDR2 YNNKEL (reference sequence). Between the trimmed V and J ends, which lost 4 bases and 9 bases, there was a span of 21 bases. CDR3 length: 16 amino acids. The CDR3 coding sequence is TGTGCCAGCAGCCCCCCGGTGGCTTCTAAAGGACGGGAGCTGTTTTTT. Translating it yields CASSPPVASKGRELFF.

J is TRBJ2-5 and V is TRBV3-1 (or the pseudogene TRBV3-2); D possibly corresponds to TRBD1 (6 bases). This CDR3 has 14 residues. CDR1 and CDR2 (germline): LGHDT, YNNKEL (reference sequence). V was clipped by 4 bases and J by 5 bases, with 14 bases between them. DNA for the CDR3: TGTGCCAGCAGCCCCAGGGGCTCGTGGGAGACCCAGTACTTC. It is translated as CASSPRGSWETQYF.

This chain joins TRBV6-5 and TRBJ2-2, with a possible D match to TRBD2 (5 bases). The CDR3 is 14 residues long. CDR1 and CDR2 from the germline V gene are MNHEY and SVGAGI. V was pared by 2 bases and J by 7 bases, with 11 bases between. The CDR3 region is CASSYSAGGGELFF. The CDR3 coding sequence is TGTGCCAGCAGTTACAGCGCCGGAGGCGGGGAGCTGTTTTTT.

This chain links TRBV12-1 with TRBJ2-1; the D call in the table, TRBD2, was not verified against the DNA. TRBV12-1 is annotated as a pseudogene. This CDR3 is 14 amino acids long. In DNA, the CDR3 is TGTGCCAGCAGCTTTAGCGGGAGGGCCAATGAGCAGTTCTTC. It yields the protein CASSFSGRANEQFF.

The chain links TRBV6-4 to TRBJ2-2; 11 nucleotides line up with TRBD2. There are 16 residues in the CDR3. CDR1 is MRHNA and CDR2 is SNTAGT in the germline V gene. V was pared by 0 bases and J by 3 bases, with 0 bases of the junction left unmatched. Written as DNA, the CDR3 is TGTGCCAGCAGTGACTCGACTAGCGGGGACACCGGGGAGCTGTTTTTT. Its translation is CASSDSTSGDTGELFF.

This chain links TRBV28 with TRBJ1-2, with 7 bases that match TRBD1. V lost 4 bases, J lost 5 bases, and 10 bases stayed unmatched. The CDR3 runs 15 residues. Germline-derived CDR1 and CDR2 are MDHEN and SYDVKM. The CDR3 sequence: CASSSESRGGYGYTF. The DNA for the CDR3 is TGTGCCAGCAGTTCAGAGTCCAGGGGGGGGTATGGCTACACCTTC.

The chain links TRBV29-1 to TRBJ2-5, with D tentatively TRBD2 (6 bases). The CDR3 spans 14 residues. The V end lost 7 bases, the J end lost 5 bases, and 20 bases lay between the germline ends. CDR1 is SQVTM and CDR2 is ANQGSEA in the germline V gene. The CDR3 sequence: CSAMGRGVSETQYF. In nucleotides, the CDR3 is TGCAGCGCGATGGGGCGGGGAGTTTCGGAGACCCAGTACTTC. The entire variable domain, with the rest obtained from reference TRBV29-1 and TRBJ2-5, is as follows: SAVISQKPSRDICQRGTSLTIQCQVDSQVTMMFWYRQQPGQSLTLIATANQGSEATYESGFVIDKFPISRPNLTFSTLTVSNMSPEDSSIYLCSAMGRGVSETQYFGPGTRLLVL.

The rearrangement links TRBV7-9 to TRBJ2-2; no reliable D call. Trimming removed 4 bases from V and 6 bases from J, with 18 bases in between. CDR1 is SEHNR, CDR2 FQNEAQ, per germline (reference sequence). This CDR3 has 16 residues. The CDR3 spells CASSSFPSQVSGELFF. The CDR3 DNA is TGTGCCAGCAGCTCTTTTCCCAGCCAGGTCTCCGGGGAGCTGTTTTTT.

V gene TRBV7-2 combines with J gene TRBJ2-5; TRBD2 matches at 7 bases. Trimming at V came to 2 bases and at J to 5 bases, leaving 5 bases not matched to a gene. This CDR3 is built from 14 residues. CDR1 and CDR2 from the germline V gene are SGHTA and FQGNSA. The CDR3, as DNA: TGTGCCAGCAGCTTATTAGTGGGAGGGGAGACCCAGTACTTC. Translation gives CASSLLVGGETQYF.

The V gene is TRBV5-1, the J gene TRBJ2-3, with 9 bases matching TRBD1. The CDR3 is made up of 14 amino acids. V gave up 4 bases and J gave up 4 bases; unmatched junction bases: 4. CDR1 SGHRS and CDR2 YFSETQ come from the germline V gene. In nucleotides, the CDR3 is TGCGCCAGCAGCAGGACAGGGGAGGCAGATACGCAGTATTTT. It encodes CASSRTGEADTQYF.

The rearrangement links TRBV9 to TRBJ2-5, with D unresolved. V lost 4 bases and J lost 3, with 13 bases in between. Per the germline V gene, CDR1 is SGDLS and CDR2 is YYNGEE. The CDR3 consists of 14 residues. DNA for the CDR3: TGTGCCAGCAGCACCCGAACAATGGAAGAGACCCAGTACTTC. Translating gives CASSTRTMEETQYF. The entire variable domain, with the rest obtained from reference TRBV9 and TRBJ2-5, is as follows: DSGVTQTPKHLITATGQRVTLRCSPRSGDLSVYWYQQSLDQGLQFLIQYYNGEERAKGNILERFSAQQFPDLHSELNLSSLELGDSALYFCASSTRTMEETQYFGPGTRLLVL.